The 28 T cell receptor beta chains listed next were all sequenced from one sample in a study of post-analysis software for immune sequencing data. Antigens for these TCRs are unknown. TCR beta cDNA libraries had unique molecular identifiers. TCRdb redid the calling of the PCR reads with MiXCR, one entry per CDR3 protein. Among 750,000 to 950,000 distinct CDR3 sequences, about 50% were seen once, and the ten largest hold around 4.5%. Broader study findings: There were five TRBV segments more frequent in patients than controls, and TRBV5-6, TRBV5-1 and TRBV20-1 were among them.

Sequenced input: blood. The receptor source for this set is a girl under 18 with multiple sclerosis.

The DNA for the CDR3 is TGTGCCAGCAGTTCCCACGGGCGGGAGAACAATGAGCAGTTCTTC. Encoded protein: CASSSHGRENNEQFF. The chain joins TRBV12-3 or TRBV12-4 to TRBJ2-1; the match to TRBD2 covers 7 bases. The CDR3 has 15 residues. With V trimmed by 4 bases and J by 5 bases, 8 bases remained unmatched.

The rearrangement joins TRBV10-1 to TRBJ2-7; TRBD1 matches 7 bases. The V segment lost 9 bases and the J segment 2 bases; nucleotides outside the gene matches: 7. Germline CDR1 reads WNHNN; CDR2 reads SYGVQD (reference sequence). This CDR3 is 13 amino acids long. As DNA, the CDR3 is TGCGCCAGTTCGGGACAGTTGACCTACGAGCAGTACTTC. As protein: CASSGQLTYEQYF.

The chain has TRBV7-9 and TRBJ2-5, with a tentative D call TRBD2 (5 bases). Deletions cut 5 bases from V and 11 bases from J, with 12 bases between. CDR1 is SEHNR, CDR2 FQNEAQ, per germline (reference sequence). The CDR3 runs to 11 residues. The CDR3 bases are TGTGCCAGCAGCCCCTCATGGGAGCAGTACTTC. It is translated as CASSPSWEQYF. Drawing the rest from reference TRBV7-9 and TRBJ2-5, the complete variable domain is DTGVSQNPRHKITKRGQNVTFRCDPISEHNRLYWYRQTLGQGPEFLTYFQNEAQLEKSRLLSDRFSAERPKGSFSTLEIQRTEQGDSAMYLCASSPSWEQYFGPGTRLLVL.

This clonotype has a handful of counts. The rearrangement uses TRBV20-1 and TRBJ2-4, with D perhaps matching TRBD2 (6 bases). The CDR3 is 16 amino acids. Trimming took 0 bases from V and 0 from J, leaving 12 bases between them. CDR1 is DFQATT, CDR2 SNEGSKA, per germline (reference sequence). The CDR3 protein is CSARDSGTPAKNIQYF. The CDR3 DNA is TGCAGTGCTAGAGATTCTGGGACTCCAGCCAAAAACATTCAGTACTTC.

This clonotype has only one observation. The CDR3: CASSVTSGRASEQYF. CDR3 in DNA: TGTGCCAGCAGCGTTACTAGCGGGAGGGCCTCCGAGCAGTACTTC. This rearrangement joins TRBV7-2 to TRBJ2-7, with 13 bases aligning to TRBD2. From germline, CDR1 is SGHTA and CDR2 FQGNSA. The V segment lost 5 bases and the J segment 6 bases; nucleotides outside the gene matches: 7. CDR3 length: 15 amino acids.

This clonotype was seen a handful of times. The chain links TRBV20-1 to TRBJ2-1; 11 bases are shared with TRBD2. With V trimmed by 6 bases and J by 1 base, 14 bases remained unmatched. Looked up from germline, CDR1 is DFQATT and CDR2 is SNEGSKA (reference sequence). The CDR3 sequence is 18 residues long. The CDR3 spells CSAQLTSGKSGSYNEQFF. The CDR3 nucleotides read TGCAGTGCCCAACTGACTAGCGGGAAGAGCGGATCCTACAATGAGCAGTTCTTC.

In its sample, this clonotype was seen once. This chain joins TRBV6-2 or TRBV6-3 and TRBJ2-1; 12 nucleotides match TRBD2. The CDR3 spans 16 residues. The germline V gene encodes CDR1 MNHEY and CDR2 SVGEGT. V gave up 6 bases and J gave up 4 bases; unmatched junction bases: 7. In DNA, the CDR3 is TGTGCCAGCAGGCGAACCGGGACTAGCGGGTACAATGAGCAGTTCTTC. Protein sequence: CASRRTGTSGYNEQFF.

The V and J genes are TRBV5-1 and TRBJ1-2; 8 bases are a match to TRBD1. The length of the CDR3 is 15 residues. J lost 5 bases, V lost 4 bases, and 10 bases had no gene match. Per germline, CDR1 SGHRS and CDR2 YFSETQ. For the CDR3, the DNA is TGCGCCAGCAGCGACCCGGGACAGGCGACTTATGGCTACACCTTC. As protein: CASSDPGQATYGYTF. The complete variable domain, with remaining parts taken from reference TRBV5-1 and TRBJ1-2, reads KAGVTQTPRYLIKTRGQQVTLSCSPISGHRSVSWYQQTPGQGLQFLFEYFSETQRNKGNFPGRFSGRQFSNSRSEMNVSTLELGDSALYLCASSDPGQATYGYTFGSGTRLTVV.

In nucleotides, the CDR3 is TGTGCCAGCAGCTTACGGGGACAGGGGGTCGCAGATACGCAGTATTTT. It is translated as CASSLRGQGVADTQYF. V is TRBV11-2 and J is TRBJ2-3; 11 positions match TRBD1. Germline CDR1 and CDR2: SGHAT and FQNNGV. This CDR3 region has 16 residues. The ends lost 2 bases at V and 4 bases at J; junction bases unmatched: 5.

The chain combines TRBV20-1 with TRBJ2-1; TRBD2 matches 8 bases. Germline lookup yields CDR1 DFQATT and CDR2 SNEGSKA (reference sequence). The V and J ends lost 2 bases and 0 bases, in that order; junction bases with no gene match: 6. CDR3 length: 16 amino acids. The CDR3 DNA reads TGCAGTGCTAGATACCTAAGCGGGAGCTCCTACAATGAGCAGTTCTTC. As protein: CSARYLSGSSYNEQFF.

A few counts support this clonotype. The chain couples TRBV20-1 to TRBJ2-7; TRBD2 agrees at 8 bases. Germline assignment: CDR1 DFQATT and CDR2 SNEGSKA (reference sequence). There are 15 residues in the CDR3. With 1 base clipped from V and 4 bases from J, the junction kept 9 bases outside the gene matches. CDR3 sequence: CSARVSAGGGYEQYF. For the CDR3, the DNA is TGCAGTGCTAGAGTTTCGGCGGGAGGCGGGTACGAGCAGTACTTC.

The chain joins TRBV20-1 to TRBJ2-2; 8 nucleotides line up with TRBD1. J was trimmed by 3 bases and V by 3 bases; bases with no gene match: 9. Germline CDR1 is DFQATT and CDR2 is SNEGSKA (reference sequence). The CDR3 contains 16 residues. The CDR3 reads CSASTTGQGDTGELFF. DNA for the CDR3: TGCAGTGCTAGTACCACCGGACAGGGTGACACCGGGGAGCTGTTTTTT.

The rearrangement uses TRBV9 and TRBJ2-5, with no clear D. Germline V gives CDR1 SGDLS, CDR2 YYNGEE. Trimming removed 4 bases at V and 5 bases at J, with 18 bases between. The CDR3 consists of 15 residues. CDR3 nucleotide sequence: TGTGCCAGCAGCATGTCGCCACTATCCGATGAGACCCAGTACTTC. This encodes CASSMSPLSDETQYF.

This clonotype was counted only a few times. The chain is built from TRBV13 and TRBJ2-7; the match to TRBD1 covers 7 bases. With V trimmed by 5 bases and J by 5 bases, 9 bases remained unmatched. The CDR3 totals 14 residues. Germline V lookup: CDR1 PRHDT, CDR2 FYEKMQ (reference sequence). CDR3 region: CASSPSTGSNEQYF. The CDR3 coding sequence is TGTGCCAGCAGCCCCTCGACAGGGTCCAACGAGCAGTACTTC. Combining the CDR3 with reference TRBV13 and TRBJ2-7 gives the whole variable domain AAGVIQSPRHLIKEKRETATLKCYPIPRHDTVYWYQQGPGQDPQFLISFYEKMQSDKGSIPDRFSAQQFSDYHSELNMSSLELGDSALYFCASSPSTGSNEQYFGPGTRLTVT.

V and J are TRBV2 and TRBJ1-2, with a tentative D call TRBD1 (6 bases). CDR1 is SNHLY and CDR2 is FYNNEI in the germline V gene. Trimming left V 1 base short and J 6 bases short, with 9 bases between. The CDR3 length is 13 residues. CDR3 protein: CASSEEGVDGYTF. The CDR3 region has the DNA TGTGCCAGCAGTGAAGAGGGGGTAGATGGCTACACCTTC.

This clonotype was seen only a few times. The gene calls are TRBV20-1 and TRBJ2-5; possibly TRBD2 for D (6 bases). Trimming left V 4 bases short and J 5 bases short, with 17 bases between. CDR1 and CDR2 from the germline V gene are DFQATT and SNEGSKA (reference sequence). This CDR3 is built from 14 residues. The CDR3 protein is CSATGLLNPETQYF. The DNA of the CDR3 is TGCAGTGCTACGGGACTCTTAAACCCGGAGACCCAGTACTTC.

The chain is built from TRBV19 and TRBJ1-5; 8 bases are shared with TRBD1. CDR3 length: 19 residues. Germline loops: CDR1 LNHDA, CDR2 SQIVND (reference sequence). The V segment lost 5 bases and the J segment 0 bases; nucleotides outside the gene matches: 15. The CDR3 nucleotides read TGTGCCAGTAGTCCCCTTCTAGGACAGGGATCTTATAGCAATCAGCCCCAGCATTTT. The encoded protein is CASSPLLGQGSYSNQPQHF.

V and J are TRBV2 and TRBJ2-5, with 8 positions matching TRBD2. There are 18 residues in the CDR3. Germline CDR1 SNHLY, CDR2 FYNNEI. J gave up 5 bases and V 0 bases, and 14 bases lay outside the gene matches. Written as DNA, the CDR3 is TGTGCCAGCAGTGAAGCGCCCCCCAGGTTAGCGGGGCAGGAGACCCAGTACTTC. The encoded protein is CASSEAPPRLAGQETQYF.

V usage is TRBV7-8 and J usage is TRBJ2-6; either TRBD1 or TRBD2 may fit D (7 bases each). The germline V gene has CDR1 SGHVS and CDR2 FQNEAQ. This CDR3 region has 18 residues. V lost 2 bases and J lost 2, with 16 bases in between. CDR3 sequence: CASSLWGSGGAGANVLTF. The CDR3 nucleotides read TGTGCCAGCAGCTTATGGGGCTCAGGGGGGGCTGGGGCCAACGTCCTGACTTTC. Full variable domain (rest looked up from reference TRBV7-8 and TRBJ2-6): GAGVSQSPRYKVAKRGQDVALRCDPISGHVSLFWYQQALGQGPEFLTYFQNEAQLDKSGLPSDRFFAERPEGSVSTLKIQRTQQEDSAVYLCASSLWGSGGAGANVLTFGAGSRLTVL.

This clonotype appeared a few times. The chain combines TRBV7-6 with TRBJ1-2; D call uncertain. The germline V and J ends were trimmed by 5 bases and 5 bases, with 21 bases remaining between them. CDR1 is SGHVS, CDR2 FNYEAQ, per germline. The CDR3 is 16 residues long. The CDR3: CASSPRNSWARYGYTF. CDR3 DNA sequence: TGTGCCAGCAGCCCTCGTAACAGTTGGGCTAGGTATGGCTACACCTTC.

The V gene is TRBV4-1, the J gene TRBJ1-1; no firm D call. The length of the CDR3 is 14 residues. Looked up from germline, CDR1 is MGHRA and CDR2 is YSYEKL. V lost 0 bases and J 7 bases, leaving 12 bases between the germline ends. The DNA of the CDR3 is TGCGCCAGCAGCCAAGATCGATTGGGGATTGAAGCTTTCTTT. As protein: CASSQDRLGIEAFF.

This clonotype showed up just once. The chain links TRBV5-1 to TRBJ2-1; the D is unclear. The CDR3 is 13 residues long. Trimming left V 0 bases short and J 9 bases short, with 10 bases between. Germline V gene data show CDR1 as SGHRS and CDR2 as YFSETQ. In DNA, the CDR3 is TGCGCCAGCAGCTTGGATTTGGATGCTGAGCAGTTCTTC. Residues: CASSLDLDAEQFF.

This clonotype occurred a few times. The J gene is TRBJ2-3, the V gene TRBV18; D is perhaps TRBD1 or TRBD2 (5 bases each). The CDR3 runs 15 residues. Trimming cost V 1 base and J 0 bases, with 8 bases left between them. Germline CDR1 is KGHSH and CDR2 is LQKENI. The CDR3, as DNA: TGTGCCAGCTCACCACAGGGACCTAGCACAGATACGCAGTATTTT. Protein product: CASSPQGPSTDTQYF.

This clonotype was seen a few times. This chain uses TRBV12-3 or TRBV12-4 with TRBJ2-1; 8 bases align to TRBD1. The V gene end was trimmed by 7 bases and the J gene end by 6 bases; junction bases not matched to a gene: 11. The CDR3 sequence is 15 residues long. CDR3 in amino acids: CASIADRVPFNEQFF. The CDR3 DNA sequence: TGTGCCAGCATCGCGGACAGGGTCCCCTTCAATGAGCAGTTCTTC.

The V gene is TRBV7-2, the J gene TRBJ2-5, with 12 bases aligning to TRBD2. There are 17 residues in the CDR3. With 5 bases clipped from V and 4 bases from J, the junction kept 11 bases outside the gene matches. The germline V gene has CDR1 SGHTA and CDR2 FQGNSA. CDR3 DNA sequence: TGTGCCAGCAGCCTGCAGACTAGCGGGAGCACTCGAGAGACCCAGTACTTC. Amino acid sequence: CASSLQTSGSTRETQYF.

This rearrangement joins TRBV7-3 to TRBJ2-1, with 8 bases that match TRBD2. With the DNA end fitting TRBJ2-7 better, the J assignment may be wrong. The CDR3 loop spans 16 amino acids. Germline values: CDR1 SGHTA, CDR2 FQGTGA. The CDR3 sequence is CASSSQAGASYNEQYF. CDR3 sequence (DNA): TGTGCCAGCAGCTCCCAAGCGGGAGCCTCCTACAATGAGCAGTACTTC.

This clonotype was observed once. The chain carries TRBV6-2 or TRBV6-3 and TRBJ2-1, with D possibly matching TRBD2 (5 bases). This CDR3 region has 12 residues. The germline gives CDR1 MNHEY, CDR2 SVGEGT. V lost 8 bases to trimming and J lost 7 bases, with 12 bases between them. In nucleotides, the CDR3 is TGTGCCAGCGAGGGTCGACGAAATGAGCAGTTCTTC. Translation gives CASEGRRNEQFF.

This chain joins TRBV20-1 and TRBJ2-1; D gene uncertain. The V end was cut by 6 bases, the J end by 1 base, with 13 bases between. The V gene's germline CDR1 is DFQATT and CDR2 SNEGSKA (reference sequence). The CDR3 has 14 amino acids. Here the CDR3 DNA reads TGCAGTGCCGGACGACGGCAGTCCTACAATGAGCAGTTCTTC. This codes for CSAGRRQSYNEQFF.